A single sample gave rise to the 10 T cell receptor beta chains below, sequenced in a study of blood T cell repertoires in COVID-19. Assay: immunoSEQ multiplex PCR; the TCRdb copy retains only in-frame clones and omits some. This repertoire shows over 150,000 clones, about 90% found once; its top ten account for less than 25%. The sample consisted of peripheral blood. The receptor source for this set is a man between 65 and 85 years old with active or convalescent COVID-19.

This clone appeared a few times. The rearrangement joins TRBV7-2 to TRBJ1-2, with D possibly TRBD1 on 5 matching bases. Germline values: CDR1 SGHTA, CDR2 FQGNSA. V lost 5 bases, J lost 7 bases, and 20 bases lay in between. There are 15 residues in the CDR3. The CDR3 loop reads CASSPRVRVNSGYTF. The CDR3 DNA reads as TGTGCCAGCAGCCCTAGGGTCAGGGTTAATTCTGGCTACACCTTC.

The CDR3 sequence is CASRAWTANQPQHF. As DNA, the CDR3 is TGTGCCAGCAGGGCGTGGACAGCTAATCAGCCCCAGCATTTT. This rearrangement joins TRBV2 to TRBJ1-5; possible D gene TRBD1, 6 bases. Deletions cut 6 bases from V and 4 bases from J, with 13 bases between. The V gene's germline CDR1 is SNHLY and CDR2 FYNNEI. The CDR3 length is 14 residues.

J is TRBJ2-3 and V is TRBV5-1, with 9 bases matching TRBD2. The CDR3 is 16 residues long. Germline V gene sequence: CDR1 SGHRS, CDR2 YFSETQ. Germline trimming cut 5 bases from V and 2 bases from J; bases unmatched to any gene: 9. The CDR3 coding sequence is TGCGCCAGCAGTTTGAAGCGGGGGGCTTACACAGATACGCAGTATTTT. As protein: CASSLKRGAYTDTQYF.

The genes are TRBV27 and TRBJ2-7; TRBD2 might be the D (5 bases). Per germline, CDR1 MNHEY and CDR2 SMNVEV (reference sequence). CDR3 size: 13 residues. V was pared by 10 bases and J by 6 bases, with 19 bases between. The CDR3 protein is CATRSSRAGEQYF. The CDR3 nucleotides read TGTGCCACCAGATCGTCGCGGGCGGGCGAGCAGTACTTC.

This clone was recorded a few times. The CDR3, as DNA: TGTGCCAGCAGCTTGGTCGGGACTAGGGGTTACTTAGATGATGAGCAGTTCTTC. Protein: CASSLVGTRGYLDDEQFF. V usage is TRBV5-4 and J usage is TRBJ2-1, with TRBD2 matching 8 bases. Trimming removed 0 bases from V and 8 bases from J; junction bases left unmatched: 16. Germline V lookup: CDR1 SGHNT, CDR2 YYREEE (reference sequence). The length of the CDR3 is 18 residues.

This chain uses TRBV9 with TRBJ2-7; 9 bases agree with TRBD1. Trimming took 2 bases from V and 7 from J; bases not matched to a gene: 10. The CDR3 spans 15 residues. Per the germline V gene, CDR1 is SGDLS and CDR2 is YYNGEE. CDR3 DNA: TGTGCCAGCAGCGTCGGGACAGGGAGGTTCGGTGAGCAGTACTTC. This translates into CASSVGTGRFGEQYF.

This chain joins TRBV7-9 and TRBJ2-1; 14 nucleotides align to TRBD2. The length of the CDR3 is 16 residues. From germline, CDR1 is SEHNR and CDR2 FQNEAQ (reference sequence). V was clipped by 5 bases and J by 4 bases; unmatched bases: 4. The CDR3 nucleotides are TGTGCCAGCAGCCCTCGGACTAGCGGGAGGTACAATGAGCAGTTCTTC. Translated: CASSPRTSGRYNEQFF.

This clone occurred a few times. V is TRBV18 and J is TRBJ1-5; D unresolved. The CDR3 has 17 amino acids. The ends were cut back, 3 bases at V and 7 bases at J, with 22 bases in the middle. Looked up from germline, CDR1 is KGHSH and CDR2 is LQKENI. The CDR3 reads CASSPKEGGSTGQPQHF. The CDR3 nucleotides read TGTGCCAGCTCACCGAAGGAGGGAGGATCCACCGGCCAGCCCCAGCATTTT.

CDR3 in amino acids: CASSYGDTQYF. The DNA for the CDR3 is TGTGCCAGCAGCTACGGAGATACGCAGTATTTT. The chain combines TRBV7-2 with TRBJ2-3; no reliable D call. Germline CDR1 is SGHTA and CDR2 is FQGNSA. This CDR3 comprises 11 residues. Trimming took off 4 bases at V and 5 bases at J, with 4 bases between the two ends.

The chain uses TRBV7-2 and TRBJ2-7, with 10 nucleotides matching TRBD1. J was trimmed by 6 bases and V by 5 bases; bases with no gene match: 7. Germline-derived CDR1 and CDR2 are SGHTA and FQGNSA. CDR3 length: 14 amino acids. This CDR3 is CASSETGGRGEQYF. The DNA of the CDR3 is TGTGCCAGCAGCGAGACAGGGGGCCGGGGCGAGCAGTACTTC.